This T cell receptor beta chain was profiled in a study of shared clonotypes between healthy human individuals (dated by TCRdb to 2018 to 2020). Regarding the research as a whole: The cohort included a few men and two women between 18 and 49 years of age. For each donor, CD4 naive and CD4 memory were each run on three plates, CD8 naive on two plates, and CD8 memory on one plate. Leukapheresis yielded between about 0.85 and 10 billion PBMCs per donor. To increase sequencing depth and limit assay-specific biases, different laboratories used diverse techniques to prepare libraries and sequence TCR repertoires. To estimate repertoire size and how much clonotypes are shared between individuals, the study performed deep sequencing of blood TCR repertoires from roughly five healthy adults.

Findings and caveats that apply to the study as a whole: Compared with non-shared clonotypes, the clonotypes found in all four sorted-subset donors had higher generation probabilities. Incomplete sequencing was indicated by rarefaction of sorted-subset datasets, despite the large sequencing depth. About 5% of naive CD4, around 3.5% of naive CD8, approximately 2.2% of memory CD4, and 0.35% to 0.4% of memory CD8 clonotypes were shared across several donors. The genetic and exposure-history diversity represented was limited by the small number of donors. Pairwise subsampling indicated that sequencing depth was expected to affect the degree of clonotype sharing among donors. Naive subsets generally had larger estimated clonotype richness than memory subsets did. Sampling was limited to blood, and TCR repertoires in tissue likely differ from TCR repertoires in blood.

The CDR3 goes from the cysteine to the phenylalanine over 12 residues. The CDR3 DNA has 36 bases and is translated from base 1. In the germline V gene, CDR1 corresponds to SQVTM and CDR2 to ANQGSEA. Concerning this clone itself: Its antigen is still unknown. Qualities for individual bases were not recorded, and no much larger clone is one base off.

TCR CDR3 regions were amplified from genomic DNA by multiplex PCR using the deep immunoSEQ assay. Extracted genomic DNA from each cell subset was distributed evenly across all wells of several immunoSEQ 96-well plates, and each plate was treated as a replicate. Each replicate PCR for sorted subsets received about 0.2 ug genomic DNA, equal to tens of thousands of T cell genomes. Purified libraries were quantified with a Qubit 3.0 fluorometer, sized on a Bioanalyzer 2100, and re-quantified with the KAPA Library Quantification kit. Each immunoSEQ 96-well plate was sequenced on its own single-read 150-cycle Illumina NextSeq 550 flow cell. From the authors' description of their analysis: Because the immunoSEQ output included only junctional sequences and no quality scores, the filtering could not be the same as the filtering used for full-length reads. To assign V/J genes and CDR3, sequences were annotated against IMGT germline references using PyIR, a Python wrapper for IgBLAST v1.9. Reads were filtered out if the reads had weak V/J assignments (E-value above 1e-6), no CDR3, stop codons, out-of-frame junctions, or ambiguous translated residues. A V3J clonotype was defined by an identical inferred V gene, J gene, and CDR3 amino acid sequence. To compute the percentage overlap between repertoires, the number of shared unique clonotypes was divided by the size of the smaller repertoire. Richness of each repertoire was evaluated using RTK rarefaction, the Chao1 estimator, and Recon v2.1 estimates of unobserved clonotypes. Generation probabilities for all TCRbeta clonotypes obtained by the gDNA method from several donors were computed using OLGA. What TCRdb holds here is the immuneACCESS table cut down to in-frame rearrangements. Part of the clones is not present; checked against another copy, under half of the missing clones reflect an unresolved V gene, and the others are unexplained. The DNA gave D and trimming, while V, J and clone size come from that table. The table for this sample lists some 2,000,000 clones; about 95% of them were counted only once. Of the sample, about 1.1% is held by the ten largest clones.

For the CD8 naive samples, CD45RO-negative cells were positively selected for CCR7, yielding a CD45RA+CCR7+ population from which TemRA cells were excluded. Donors were healthy HIV-negative adults with no recently reported acute infections or vaccinations. Only Caucasian adults living in Nashville, Tennessee, USA were represented among the donors. Blood was obtained by leukapheresis, after which PBMCs were separated by Ficoll-Histopaque density gradient centrifugation and cryopreserved in liquid nitrogen vapor phase. Analytical flow cytometry was used to check the purity and quantity of every magnetically sorted T cell population. Genomic DNA was isolated from every sorted fraction and measured by UV absorbance on a Nanodrop 2000c.

The TCR sequence derives from a man in his late teens or twenties in good health. Source material: naive CD8+ T cells sorted from blood. The intended sense of this specimen's cell subset or site label: CD45RA+CCR7+. The chain was built from TRBV29-1 and TRBJ2-7; the junction holds 10 bases that match TRBD1. The CDR3 loop reads CGAGTGAYEQYF. The DNA sequence is given as TGCGGCGCCGGGACAGGGGCCTACGAGCAGTACTTC.